Presented here are 19 T cell receptor beta chains from one specimen sequenced in a study of cytomegalovirus exposure and HLA in healthy donors. A multiplex PCR was run with 60 Vbeta primers and 13 Jbeta primers. Method: immunoSEQ multiplex PCR; TCRdb's copy keeps in-frame clones and lacks some. The sample carries more than 95,000 clones, approximately 70% recorded once. Sequenced material: PBMCs. The receptors derive from a middle-aged woman in good health and CMV-seropositive.

J is TRBJ2-7 and V is TRBV14; tentatively, D is TRBD2 (6 bases). Germline V gene data show CDR1 as SGHDN and CDR2 as FVKESK. The V end lost 4 bases, the J end lost 0 bases, and 10 bases lay between the germline ends. The CDR3 has 14 residues. In DNA, the CDR3 is TGTGCCAGCAGCCGGGGACTTTTCTCCTACGAGCAGTACTTC. It encodes CASSRGLFSYEQYF.

This chain joins TRBV27 and TRBJ2-2, with a tentative D call TRBD2 (5 bases). Trimming removed 6 bases from V and 2 bases from J, with 19 bases in between. This CDR3 is 17 amino acids long. Germline-derived CDR1 and CDR2 are MNHEY and SMNVEV (reference sequence). CDR3 bases: TGTGCCAGCAGCCCTAGGACTTTGTGGGAAAACACCGGGGAGCTGTTTTTT. Encoded protein: CASSPRTLWENTGELFF.

J is TRBJ2-3 and V is TRBV14; 9 positions agree with TRBD2. Germline V gene sequence: CDR1 SGHDN, CDR2 FVKESK. This CDR3 comprises 17 residues. V was clipped by 1 base and J by 1 base; unmatched bases: 6. The CDR3 sequence: CASSQVSSGVRTDTQYF. The CDR3 bases are TGTGCCAGCAGCCAAGTATCTAGCGGGGTCCGCACAGATACGCAGTATTTT.

The V call is TRBV13, the J call TRBJ2-1; 9 bases align to TRBD2. Trimming took 4 bases from V and 7 from J; bases not matched to a gene: 14. Germline V lookup: CDR1 PRHDT, CDR2 FYEKMQ (reference sequence). The CDR3 is 17 residues long. CDR3 DNA: TGTGCCAGCAGCTCGACGACTAGCGGAAGAGCAGTAAATGAGCAGTTCTTC. This gives the protein CASSSTTSGRAVNEQFF.

This clone was counted between two and nine times. V usage is TRBV5-1 and J usage is TRBJ1-2, with D possibly matching TRBD1 (5 bases). Germline lookup yields CDR1 SGHRS and CDR2 YFSETQ. Trimming pared 3 bases from V and 5 bases from J, leaving 11 bases between. The CDR3 has 13 amino acids. CDR3: CASSSWGRYGYTF. DNA for the CDR3: TGCGCCAGCAGCTCTTGGGGGAGGTATGGCTACACCTTC.

V gene TRBV19 combines with J gene TRBJ2-3; 8 bases are a match to TRBD2. The CDR3 extends over 15 amino acids. V gave up 8 bases and J gave up 2 bases; unmatched junction bases: 9. In germline, CDR1 is LNHDA, CDR2 SQIVND (reference sequence). CDR3 loop: CASDRGSGITDTQYF. Written as DNA, the CDR3 is TGTGCCAGTGATCGCGGTAGCGGGATCACAGATACGCAGTATTTT.

This clone was seen more than once but under ten times. This chain connects TRBV5-1 to TRBJ2-7; the D gene is possibly TRBD2 (6 bases). Trimming pared 4 bases from V and 0 bases from J, leaving 14 bases between. This CDR3 has 15 amino acids. Germline V gene lookup returns CDR1 SGHRS and CDR2 YFSETQ. CDR3 region: CASSGGRQTSYEQYF. As DNA, the CDR3 is TGCGCCAGCAGCGGAGGGAGACAGACCTCCTACGAGCAGTACTTC.

The chain employs TRBV27 and TRBJ1-2; 7 bases line up with TRBD1. The CDR3 consists of 14 residues. V lost 6 bases and J lost 1; bases outside the gene matches: 5. Germline V CDR1 and CDR2: MNHEY, SMNVEV (reference sequence). The CDR3 region has the DNA TGTGCCAGCAGCCGAACAGGGGTTAACTATGGCTACACCTTC. Its translation is CASSRTGVNYGYTF.

This clone was seen a handful of times. The chain combines TRBV5-1 with TRBJ1-1, with 9 positions matching TRBD1. Germline lookup yields CDR1 SGHRS and CDR2 YFSETQ. J was trimmed by 3 bases and V by 3 bases; bases with no gene match: 6. The CDR3 consists of 15 residues. CDR3 in DNA: TGCGCCAGCAGCTGGGACAGGGTCCTGGACACTGAAGCTTTCTTT. It specifies CASSWDRVLDTEAFF.

The CDR3 coding sequence is TGTGCCAGCAGCCAAGATACCTCAGGGACAGATGGCTACACCTTC. Translation gives CASSQDTSGTDGYTF. This chain connects TRBV4-2 to TRBJ1-2; TRBD1 agrees at 7 bases. The V segment lost 0 bases and the J segment 6 bases; nucleotides outside the gene matches: 7. The CDR3 has 15 amino acids. CDR1 and CDR2 (germline): LGHNA, YNFKEQ.

The chain combines TRBV18 with TRBJ1-2; D perhaps matches TRBD1 (6 bases). Germline V gene sequence: CDR1 KGHSH, CDR2 LQKENI. The CDR3 is 15 amino acids. V shed 6 bases and J shed 7 bases, with 21 bases lying between them. This CDR3 is CASSLVAGATSGYTF. The CDR3 DNA follows: TGTGCCAGCTCCCTCGTGGCAGGGGCCACTAGTGGCTACACCTTC. The whole variable domain, remainder taken from reference TRBV18 and TRBJ1-2, is NAGVMQNPRHLVRRRGQEARLRCSPMKGHSHVYWYRQLPEEGLKFMVYLQKENIIDESGMPKERFSAEFPKEGPSILRIQQVVRGDSAAYFCASSLVAGATSGYTFGSGTRLTVV.

The rearrangement links TRBV12-5 to TRBJ2-3; D may be TRBD1 (6 bases). Germline CDR1 LGHNT, CDR2 FRNRAP. The CDR3 is 17 residues long. V lost 0 bases, J lost 1 base, and 14 bases lay in between. CDR3 DNA sequence: TGTGCTAGTGGTTTGGTAGGGGCAGGGGATGGCACAGATACGCAGTATTTT. It yields the protein CASGLVGAGDGTDTQYF.

V is TRBV29-1 and J is TRBJ1-1; D call uncertain. V shed 1 base and J shed 1 base, with 7 bases lying between them. Germline CDR1 is SQVTM and CDR2 is ANQGSEA. This CDR3 spans 13 amino acids. CDR3 sequence (DNA): TGCAGCGTTGAAGTAGGAGGGAACACTGAAGCTTTCTTT. Translating it yields CSVEVGGNTEAFF.

The V and J genes are TRBV5-6 and TRBJ1-1; TRBD1 agrees at 7 bases. Germline V gene data show CDR1 as SGHDT and CDR2 as YYEEEE. V shed 3 bases, J shed 0 bases, and the junction held 2 bases outside the gene matches. The CDR3 is made up of 14 amino acids. The CDR3 loop is CASSWDSMNTEAFF. The CDR3 bases are TGTGCCAGCAGCTGGGACAGTATGAACACTGAAGCTTTCTTT.

The chain carries TRBV6-4 and TRBJ2-1; the match to TRBD2 covers 12 bases. This CDR3 is built from 14 residues. The V and J ends lost 5 bases and 6 bases, in that order; junction bases with no gene match: 2. Germline-derived CDR1 and CDR2 are MRHNA and SNTAGT. This CDR3 reads CASSLGLAGNEQFF. The CDR3 coding sequence is TGTGCCAGCAGTTTGGGACTAGCGGGCAATGAGCAGTTCTTC.

The chain combines TRBV13 with TRBJ2-3; 12 nucleotides align to TRBD2. After removal of 8 bases from V and 1 base from J, the junction contained 16 bases not matched to a gene. This CDR3 region has 19 residues. The germline V gene encodes CDR1 PRHDT and CDR2 FYEKMQ (reference sequence). CDR3 region: CASLSGRTSGKGRTDTQYF. The CDR3 DNA reads TGTGCCAGCTTATCGGGAAGGACTAGCGGGAAAGGTCGCACAGATACGCAGTATTTT. Based on the CDR3 plus reference TRBV13 and TRBJ2-3, the full variable domain is AAGVIQSPRHLIKEKRETATLKCYPIPRHDTVYWYQQGPGQDPQFLISFYEKMQSDKGSIPDRFSAQQFSDYHSELNMSSLELGDSALYFCASLSGRTSGKGRTDTQYFGPGTRLTVL.

This clone appeared a few times. The chain uses TRBV11-2 and TRBJ2-7; D not resolved. V was shortened by 0 bases and J by 5 bases, with 8 bases between the two germline ends. Germline CDR1 reads SGHAT; CDR2 reads FQNNGV. There are 13 residues in the CDR3. CDR3 protein: CASSLDMGHEQYF. The CDR3, as DNA: TGTGCCAGCAGCTTAGATATGGGCCACGAGCAGTACTTC.

CDR3: CASSLELANHEQYF. The CDR3 coding sequence is TGTGCCAGCAGCTTAGAACTAGCGAATCACGAGCAGTACTTC. The J gene is TRBJ2-7, the V gene TRBV7-9; 7 bases are shared with TRBD2. The CDR3 has 14 amino acids. Germline V gives CDR1 SEHNR, CDR2 FQNEAQ (reference sequence). Germline trimming cut 1 base from V and 5 bases from J; bases unmatched to any gene: 5. Full variable domain (rest looked up from reference TRBV7-9 and TRBJ2-7): DTGVSQNPRHKITKRGQNVTFRCDPISEHNRLYWYRQTLGQGPEFLTYFQNEAQLEKSRLLSDRFSAERPKGSFSTLEIQRTEQGDSAMYLCASSLELANHEQYFGPGTRLTVT.

The J gene is TRBJ2-2, the V gene TRBV11-2; D is ambiguous. The CDR3 sequence is 14 residues long. Trimming shortened V by 4 bases and J by 6 bases, and 12 bases separated the two germline ends. From germline, CDR1 is SGHAT and CDR2 FQNNGV. CDR3 sequence: CASSSQVGSGELFF. The CDR3 DNA follows: TGTGCCAGCAGCTCCCAGGTGGGCTCCGGGGAGCTGTTTTTT.